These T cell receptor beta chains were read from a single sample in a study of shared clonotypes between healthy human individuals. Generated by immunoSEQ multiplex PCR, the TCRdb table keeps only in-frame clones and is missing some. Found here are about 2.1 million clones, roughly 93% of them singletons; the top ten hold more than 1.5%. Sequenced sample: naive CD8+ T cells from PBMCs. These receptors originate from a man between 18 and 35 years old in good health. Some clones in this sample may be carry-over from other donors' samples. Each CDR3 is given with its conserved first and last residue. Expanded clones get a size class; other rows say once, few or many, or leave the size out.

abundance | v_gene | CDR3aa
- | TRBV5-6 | CASSLWRRSYEQYF
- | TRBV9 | CASSVYPGQLYGYTF
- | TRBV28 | CASSFGVGEQFF
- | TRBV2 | CASSDLTIANYGYTF
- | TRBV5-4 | CASSLIDEQFF
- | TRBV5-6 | CASSLLGTSERINIREQYF
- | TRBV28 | CASRRGLFSYEQYF
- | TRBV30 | CAWRDGTGNYEQYF
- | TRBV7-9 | CASSATEGRETQYF
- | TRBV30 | CAWRPGLRYGELFF
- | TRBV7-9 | CASSLAGTGGEQYF
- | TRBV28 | CASSLIGRGGSGSSYEQYF
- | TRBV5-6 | CASSLVLREAGDTQYF
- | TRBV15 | CATSRSRLADYEQYF
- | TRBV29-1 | CSGGRGQTYNEQFF
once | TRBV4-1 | CASSHRRGPDTQYF